This TCR beta chain stems from a study of T-cell memory formation after mild COVID-19 (dated by TCRdb to 2020 to 2023). Some background on the complete study: TCR sequence clusters from the two donors were found to be largely donor specific. In a couple of donors, T-cell clones that expanded and contracted after mild COVID-19 were tracked by sequencing TCRalpha and TCRbeta repertoires over time. The cohort comprised two young, previously healthy adult volunteers, one female and one male.

CDR1 and CDR2 are read off the germline V gene as SGHRS and YFSETQ. V lost 0 bases and J lost 7 bases; the stretch between them is 14 bases long. The CDR3 measures 16 amino acids from cysteine to phenylalanine. The sequence is cut down to CDR3 DNA, 48 bases in frame from base 1. PBMCs were isolated by Ficoll-Paque density gradient centrifugation. TCRdb shows the sequencer as Illumina NovaSeq 6000. Using 5'RACE with constant-segment primers, TCRalpha and TCRbeta cDNA libraries were constructed, with sample barcodes and unique molecular identifiers added in the process. Trizol reagent was used to extract RNA from every sample. Library amplification was performed in two PCR steps, and a second sample barcode and Illumina TruSeq adapters were introduced in the second step. Sequencing of the libraries was done on an Illumina NovaSeq, producing 2 x 150 bp paired-end reads. The source study handled its data this way. Demultiplexing of reads and collapsing into UMI-guided consensus sequences were performed with migec v1.2.7. With mixcr v2.1.11, UMI consensuses were aligned to TRA and TRB V and J templates and assembled into clonotypes. A clonotype was counted as expanded or contracted only when both edgeR and NoisET called the clonotype significant, with the noise models trained on biological replicates. For edgeR calls, the cutoffs were a false discovery rate-adjusted p below 0.01 and a log2 fold-change threshold of 1. PCA with hierarchical clustering of max-normalized trajectories of the 1000 most abundant clonotypes was used as exploratory dynamics analysis. Each responding clone was given a CD4 or CD8 phenotype based on the CD4+ and CD8+ repertoires, which had been sequenced separately. TCRdb took the public reads, trimmed them with fastp at Q25, ran MiXCR for clone calling and kept in-frame beta chains. When rows share a CDR3 protein, they turn into one entry using the most common DNA and genes. TCRdb's processing, not the study's, gives the V and J calls here. Present in this sample are roughly 600,000 distinct CDR3 sequences, roughly 18% of which were seen just once. Together, the top ten hold approximately 12% of the sample.

As for this clonotype: The target of this receptor is not known. No clone much larger than this one lies a single base away; base qualities are absent.

Summary of the overall study and its limitations: Contracting CD4+ clones were located mainly in the CM and EM memory subsets, whereas CD8+ clones were found to be enriched in EMRA. The detection of some responding clones in pre-infection memory suggests that pre-existing cross-reactive memory T cells joined the SARS-CoV-2 response. SARS-CoV-2 specificity was not confirmed for the second-wave clones peaking on day 37. Only two mild cases were covered by the study, and larger cohorts that include severe cases with pre-infection samples were considered necessary. From day 15 to 85, contracting clones showed balanced CD4/CD8 phenotypes, whereas a second wave of clones that expanded from day 15 to 37 leaned towards CD4+.

The chain uses TRBV5-1 and TRBJ1-6; the D segment cannot be called with confidence. The sequence derives from an adult woman who had mild COVID-19 (a few samples of this study predate the infection). The sample titles of this study are shuffled in the database, so cell type and time point are left out; the donor was told from shared clones. Sequencing was done on a sample of PBMCs or a T cell subset sorted from them (not recorded which). The DNA sequence is given as TGCGCCAGCAGCTTGGAGTTGCGGAGCGCAAATTCACCCCTCCACTTT. Translation gives CASSLELRSANSPLHF.